This T cell receptor beta chain is from a study of early stage breast cancer tumors. This clone has more than one count but fewer than ten. Libraries were prepared by immunoSEQ multiplex PCR; TCRdb keeps only in-frame clonotypes and omits some of them. The sample has roughly 13,000 clones, 75% to 85% seen once; the top ten hold approximately 7.6%. The source is a person aged 50 to 59 with breast cancer. The sequencing sample was made of normal breast tissue next to the tumor.

CDR3 sequence reads: CASSAGLDTGELFF. The CDR3 nucleotides are TGTGCCAGCAGCGCCGGACTAGACACCGGGGAGCTGTTTTTT. The chain carries TRBV9 and TRBJ2-2; 7 nucleotides agree with TRBD2. V shed 3 bases and J 3 bases; nucleotides not matched to a gene: 2. From germline, CDR1 is SGDLS and CDR2 YYNGEE. This CDR3 contains 14 residues.